This T cell receptor (beta chain) was documented in a study of identical twins. The sample holds a few counts of this clonotype. One entry per CDR3 protein, called by TCRdb with MiXCR from the 5' RACE reads. Among roughly 750,000 distinct CDR3 sequences listed, around 20% were seen once. J gave up 3 bases and V 3 bases, and 5 bases lay outside the gene matches. CDR1 and CDR2 from the germline V gene are KGHDR and SFDVKD. CDR3 length: 16 residues. This same sample was also part of a study on T cells expressing NK-cell markers.

The chain recombines TRBV24-1 with TRBJ2-2; 8 bases agree with TRBD1. What was sequenced was PBMCs. This TCR was sampled from a woman under 30 in good health. Here the CDR3 reads CATSDPGTGDTGELFF. The CDR3 DNA reads as TGTGCCACCAGTGATCCCGGGACAGGTGACACCGGGGAGCTGTTTTTT.